This T cell receptor (beta chain) was found in a study of liver allograft versus peripheral blood T cells. At the level of the study: Comparisons were made between T cell receptor repertoires found in transplanted livers and those circulating in recipients' peripheral blood.

This clonotype was found a few times. Antigen: not known. Overall study findings and caveats: Repertoires of T cell receptors that resided inside liver allografts reportedly differed from those in peripheral blood.

There are 14 residues in the CDR3. In germline, CDR1 is SGHDN, CDR2 FVKESK. V was pared by 0 bases and J by 4 bases, with 9 bases between. TCRdb reprocessed the reads via MiXCR and lists one record per CDR3 protein. The sample carries about 16,000 distinct CDR3 sequences, roughly a fifth recorded once. The sequence derives from a human patient who had a liver transplant. The graft donor may have contributed some T cells. The chain joins TRBV14 to TRBJ2-5; D is uncertain. CDR3 nucleotide sequence: TGTGCCAGCAGCCAAGAGGACCCCCGAGAGACCCAGTACTTC. Protein: CASSQEDPRETQYF.